A selection of T cell receptor beta chains follows, all from one sample in a study of cytomegalovirus exposure and HLA in healthy donors. Profiling relied on immunoSEQ multiplex PCR, and the TCRdb table lists in-frame clones only, not all of them. In the table there are 170,000 or so clones, approximately 81% of which are singletons. Sample: PBMCs. These receptors came from a boy younger than 10 in good health and CMV-seronegative. Both conserved end residues are part of each CDR3. Fields, in order: J gene, clone size, D gene, V gene, CDR3 protein, CDR3 DNA. D genes are given only for firm matches. Size tells how often a clone was seen (once, few, many) or the class of an expanded clone, and some rows leave it out.

TRBJ1-1	few	TRBD1	TRBV6-1	CASRPYRGSHEAFF	TGTGCCAGCAGACCTTACAGGGGAAGTCATGAAGCTTTCTTT
TRBJ2-1	-	TRBD2	TRBV28	CASSGHGGRARNEQFF	TGTGCCAGCAGCGGGCACGGGGGGAGGGCCAGGAATGAGCAGTTCTTC
TRBJ1-1	-	-	TRBV5-1	CASSWGGTEAFF	TGCGCCAGCAGTTGGGGAGGCACTGAAGCTTTCTTT
TRBJ2-7	-	TRBD2	TRBV5-1	CASSVGGLAGDYEQYF	TGCGCCAGCAGCGTGGGGGGACTAGCGGGAGATTACGAGCAGTACTTC
TRBJ2-2	-	TRBD2	TRBV6-1	CAHGSGRTNTGELFF	TGTGCCCATGGAAGCGGGAGGACGAACACCGGGGAGCTGTTTTTT
TRBJ1-2	-	-	TRBV19	CASSPEALYGYTF	TGTGCCAGTAGTCCGGAGGCATTGTATGGCTACACCTTC
TRBJ1-2	-	TRBD1	TRBV7-9	CASPGQGNYGYTF	TGTGCCAGCCCTGGACAGGGGAACTATGGCTACACCTTC
TRBJ1-5	-	TRBD1	TRBV19	CASKGQDSRDF	TGTGCCAGTAAGGGACAGGACAGCAGGGACTTT
TRBJ1-1	-	TRBD1	TRBV5-1	CASSFGQGVVGTEAFF	TGCGCCAGCAGCTTTGGACAGGGGGTAGTAGGGACTGAAGCTTTCTTT
TRBJ1-2	-	-	TRBV6-5	CASSYGGVGANYGYTF	TGTGCCAGCAGTTACGGCGGGGTCGGTGCTAACTATGGCTACACCTTC
TRBJ2-7	-	-	TRBV10-3	CAIRSRDDSYEQYF	TGTGCCATCCGAAGCCGGGATGACTCCTACGAGCAGTACTTC
TRBJ2-1	few	TRBD2	TRBV4-2	CASSPPSGRVYEQFF	TGTGCCAGCAGCCCTCCTAGCGGGAGGGTCTATGAGCAGTTCTTC
TRBJ1-3	-	TRBD1	TRBV6-1	CASSDFRGQSGGNTIYF	TGTGCCAGCAGTGATTTCAGGGGGCAGTCGGGTGGAAACACCATATATTTT
TRBJ1-2	-	-	TRBV27	CASSTGYGYTF	TGTGCCAGCAGTACTGGCTATGGCTACACCTTC
TRBJ1-2	-	-	TRBV6-5	CASSYSLRTGYGYTF	TGTGCCAGCAGTTACTCCCTACGTACGGGTTATGGCTACACCTTC
TRBJ2-2	-	TRBD1	TRBV5-1	CASSSQGTTGELFF	TGCGCCAGCAGCTCACAGGGGACCACCGGGGAGCTGTTTTTT
TRBJ1-5	-	TRBD1	TRBV27	CASSFTRQGTNQPQHF	TGTGCCAGCAGTTTTACGAGACAGGGGACCAATCAGCCCCAGCATTTT
TRBJ1-1	-	TRBD1	TRBV19	CASSATGGDNTEAFF	TGTGCCAGTAGTGCGACAGGGGGGGATAACACTGAAGCTTTCTTT
TRBJ2-1	-	-	TRBV13	CASSFSPGTRPEQFF	TGTGCCAGCAGCTTCTCCCCAGGGACTCGACCAGAGCAGTTCTTC
TRBJ2-2	-	TRBD2	TRBV4-2	CASSVRLAGVNTGELFF	TGTGCCAGCAGCGTACGACTAGCGGGGGTGAACACCGGGGAGCTGTTTTTT
TRBJ1-4	-	-	TRBV15	CATSRVRGNEKLFF	TGTGCCACCAGCAGAGTACGGGGGAATGAAAAACTGTTTTTT
TRBJ2-5	-	TRBD1	TRBV6-5	CASSPRDRDSKTQYF	TGTGCCAGCAGTCCCCGGGACAGGGATTCGAAGACCCAGTACTTC
TRBJ1-1	-	-	TRBV19	CASSIQNSEAFF	TGTGCCAGTAGTATCCAGAATTCTGAAGCTTTCTTT
TRBJ1-3	-	TRBD1	TRBV7-9	CASSSTRDRGNTIYF	TGTGCCAGCAGTAGCACCCGGGACAGGGGAAACACCATATATTTT
TRBJ1-1	few	TRBD1	TRBV28	CASSLGWRDRGPEAFF	TGTGCCAGCAGTTTAGGTTGGAGGGACAGGGGGCCCGAAGCTTTCTTT
TRBJ1-2	-	TRBD1	TRBV5-1	CASSLGDREYGYTF	TGCGCCAGCAGCTTGGGGGACAGAGAGTATGGCTACACCTTC
TRBJ2-3	-	-	TRBV9	CASSVASGRTDTQYF	TGTGCCAGCAGCGTAGCAAGCGGCAGGACAGATACGCAGTATTTT
TRBJ1-1	-	-	TRBV7-9	CAGRKDILTEAFF	TGTGCCGGAAGAAAGGACATACTCACTGAAGCTTTCTTT
TRBJ1-5	-	TRBD1	TRBV19	CASSIPGQGPNQPQHF	TGTGCCAGTAGTATCCCGGGACAGGGCCCCAATCAGCCCCAGCATTTT
TRBJ2-7	-	TRBD2	TRBV10-1	CASSAGLAGESYEQYF	TGCGCCAGCAGTGCGGGACTAGCGGGAGAGTCCTACGAGCAGTACTTC
TRBJ1-3	few	-	TRBV6-1	CASSEGWDTYSGNTIYF	TGTGCCAGCAGTGAAGGGTGGGACACCTACTCTGGAAACACCATATATTTT
TRBJ2-2	-	TRBD1	TRBV19	CASSIRRGREGAGELFF	TGTGCCAGTAGTATCCGCAGGGGGCGCGAAGGGGCCGGGGAGCTGTTTTTT
TRBJ2-7	once	-	TRBV4-2	CASSQGRDTGSYEQYF	TGTGCCAGCAGCCAAGGACGGGACACAGGGAGCTACGAGCAGTACTTC
TRBJ1-4	-	TRBD1	TRBV30	CAWGQAPNEKLFF	TGTGCCTGGGGACAGGCGCCTAATGAAAAACTGTTTTTT
TRBJ2-7	-	TRBD2	TRBV5-1	CASSRTSGRYEQYF	TGCGCCAGCAGCCGGACTAGCGGGAGATACGAGCAGTACTTC
TRBJ2-7	once	-	TRBV7-6	CASSSVTGASYEQYF	TGTGCCAGCAGCTCCGTTACGGGAGCCTCCTACGAGCAGTACTTC
TRBJ1-1	-	-	TRBV7-9	CASDEASNTEAFF	TGTGCCAGCGATGAGGCTTCTAACACTGAAGCTTTCTTT
TRBJ1-5	-	-	TRBV30	CAWSSGRSLLPQHF	TGTGCCTGGAGTTCCGGCAGGTCCCTTTTACCCCAGCATTTT
TRBJ1-2	-	-	TRBV27	CASRTQGRGYGYTF	TGTGCCAGCCGAACTCAGGGAAGGGGCTATGGCTACACCTTC
TRBJ2-6	-	-	TRBV19	CASSPWASGANVLTF	TGTGCCAGTAGTCCCTGGGCCTCTGGGGCCAACGTCCTGACTTTC
TRBJ1-1	few	-	TRBV7-9	CASSLMTENTEAFF	TGTGCCAGCAGCTTGATGACAGAGAACACTGAAGCTTTCTTT
TRBJ2-7	-	-	TRBV18	CASSPPAAEPSYEQYF	TGTGCCAGCTCACCACCGGCAGCGGAGCCCTCCTACGAGCAGTACTTC
TRBJ1-1	-	-	TRBV6-5	CASSYYRGNTEAFF	TGTGCCAGCAGTTACTATCGGGGGAACACTGAAGCTTTCTTT
TRBJ2-7	-	-	TRBV7-2	CASSLSTGAYEQYF	TGTGCCAGCAGCTTAAGCACAGGAGCCTACGAGCAGTACTTC
TRBJ2-1	-	TRBD2	TRBV6-1	CASSSREKNEQFF	TGTGCCAGCAGTTCGCGGGAGAAGAATGAGCAGTTCTTC
TRBJ2-1	-	TRBD1	TRBV5-4	CASTPGRQGYNEQFF	TGTGCCAGCACCCCCGGCCGACAGGGTTACAATGAGCAGTTCTTC
TRBJ2-1	few	TRBD2	TRBV29-1	CSVDGGGTEQFF	TGCAGCGTTGATGGGGGAGGGACTGAGCAGTTCTTC
TRBJ2-1	-	TRBD2	TRBV7-9	CSSSLAGQTSVYNEQFF	TGTTCCAGCAGCTTAGCGGGTCAGACATCCGTCTACAATGAGCAGTTCTTC
TRBJ2-5	-	TRBD2	TRBV27	CASSSVGGPMETQYF	TGTGCCAGCAGTTCGGTGGGAGGGCCGATGGAGACCCAGTACTTC
TRBJ2-2	-	TRBD2	TRBV6-5	CASRGLAGDTGELFF	TGTGCCAGCAGGGGTTTAGCGGGAGACACCGGGGAGCTGTTTTTT
TRBJ2-2	-	TRBD2	TRBV5-1	CASSPGTSGKTGELFF	TGCGCCAGCAGCCCAGGGACTAGCGGGAAGACCGGGGAGCTGTTTTTT
TRBJ2-7	-	TRBD1	TRBV2	CASSGRGQDEQYF	TGTGCCAGCAGTGGAAGGGGGCAGGACGAGCAGTACTTC
TRBJ2-1	-	-	TRBV2	CASTGGIGTDKEQFF	TGTGCCAGCACCGGAGGGATAGGGACGGATAAGGAGCAGTTCTTC
TRBJ2-3	-	TRBD2	TRBV11-2	CASSIAGTSVLGGTDTQYF	TGTGCCAGCAGCATAGCCGGGACTAGCGTTCTAGGGGGCACAGATACGCAGTATTTT
TRBJ1-1	-	TRBD1	TRBV28	CASSPGTGAVNTEAFF	TGTGCCAGCAGTCCCGGGACAGGGGCCGTGAACACTGAAGCTTTCTTT
TRBJ2-1	-	-	TRBV5-4	CAPGRMGNEQFF	TGTGCCCCCGGGAGAATGGGCAATGAGCAGTTCTTC
TRBJ2-5	-	TRBD2	TRBV9	CASSVEGFGLAGGGKETQYF	TGTGCCAGCAGCGTAGAGGGGTTCGGACTAGCGGGAGGGGGAAAAGAGACCCAGTACTTC
TRBJ1-2	-	-	TRBV27	CASSLYPPREPVYGYTF	TGTGCCAGCAGTTTATATCCCCCCCGGGAGCCTGTCTATGGCTACACCTTC